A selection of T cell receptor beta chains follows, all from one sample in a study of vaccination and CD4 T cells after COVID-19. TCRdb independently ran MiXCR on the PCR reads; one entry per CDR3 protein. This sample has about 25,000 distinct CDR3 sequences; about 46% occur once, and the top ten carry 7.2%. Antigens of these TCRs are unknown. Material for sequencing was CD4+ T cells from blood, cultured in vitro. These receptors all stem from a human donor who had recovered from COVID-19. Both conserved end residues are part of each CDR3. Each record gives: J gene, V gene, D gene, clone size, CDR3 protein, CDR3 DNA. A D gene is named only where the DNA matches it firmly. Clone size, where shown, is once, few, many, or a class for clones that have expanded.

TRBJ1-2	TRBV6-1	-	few	CASSNTGFYGYTF	TGTGCCAGCAGTAACACAGGGTTCTATGGCTACACCTTC
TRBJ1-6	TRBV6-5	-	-	CASSWGGDSPLHF	TGTGCCAGCAGTTGGGGGGGAGATTCACCCCTCCACTTT
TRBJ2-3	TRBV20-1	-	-	CSARDGGLGSDTQYF	TGCAGTGCTAGAGATGGGGGGCTAGGGTCAGATACGCAGTATTTT
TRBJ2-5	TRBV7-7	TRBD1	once	CASSQTGTEGETQYF	TGTGCCAGCAGCCAAACTGGGACAGAAGGAGAGACCCAGTACTTC
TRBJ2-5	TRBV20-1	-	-	CSAGRPDLKETQYF	TGCAGTGCTGGACGACCGGACTTGAAAGAGACCCAGTACTTC
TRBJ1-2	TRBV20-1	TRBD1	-	CSARAGTGPGGYTF	TGCAGTGCGCGTGCCGGGACAGGGCCAGGTGGCTACACCTTC
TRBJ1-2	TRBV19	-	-	CASIPRAGASYGYTF	TGTGCCAGTATCCCCCGGGCAGGGGCCTCCTATGGCTACACCTTC
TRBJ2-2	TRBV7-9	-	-	CASSRPRGRGINTGELFF	TGTGCCAGCAGCAGACCCAGGGGTAGGGGGATTAACACCGGGGAGCTGTTTTTT
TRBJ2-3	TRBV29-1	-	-	CSVGRGRPSTDTQYF	TGCAGCGTTGGAAGGGGCAGACCCAGCACAGATACGCAGTATTTT
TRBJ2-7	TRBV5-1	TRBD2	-	CASSLVGLGAAEQYF	TGCGCCAGCAGCTTAGTCGGACTAGGGGCGGCCGAGCAGTACTTC
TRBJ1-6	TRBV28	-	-	CASSLYLGSSYNSPLHF	TGTGCCAGCAGTTTATATCTGGGGAGCTCCTATAATTCACCCCTCCACTTT
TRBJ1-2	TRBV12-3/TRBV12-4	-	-	CASRGRNGYGYTF	TGTGCCAGCCGGGGGCGCAATGGTTATGGCTACACCTTC
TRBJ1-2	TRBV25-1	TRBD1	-	CASSDSGTGNYGYTF	TGTGCCAGCAGTGATTCCGGGACAGGGAACTATGGCTACACCTTC
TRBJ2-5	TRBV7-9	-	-	CASSLAYIGTQYF	TGTGCCAGCAGCTTAGCCTACATTGGGACCCAGTACTTC
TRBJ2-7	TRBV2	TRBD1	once	CASSEGWDRGIYEQYF	TGTGCCAGCAGTGAAGGGTGGGACAGGGGTATCTACGAGCAGTACTTC
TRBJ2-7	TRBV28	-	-	CASSWSSYEQYF	TGTGCCAGCAGTTGGAGCTCCTACGAGCAGTACTTC
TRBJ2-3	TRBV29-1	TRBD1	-	CSVEGGGDRGTDTQYF	TGCAGCGTTGAAGGGGGAGGGGACAGGGGGACAGATACGCAGTATTTT
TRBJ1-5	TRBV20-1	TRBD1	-	CSAGQTPYQPQHF	TGCAGTGCGGGACAGACACCTTATCAGCCCCAGCATTTT
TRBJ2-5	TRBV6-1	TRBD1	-	CASRSDRQETQYF	TGTGCCAGCAGGTCGGACAGGCAAGAGACCCAGTACTTC
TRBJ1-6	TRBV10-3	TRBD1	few	CAISAGGAGSPLHF	TGTGCCATTTCTGCAGGGGGCGCCGGTTCACCCCTCCACTTT
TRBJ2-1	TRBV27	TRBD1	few	CASSRTGYNEQFF	TGTGCCAGCAGTAGGACAGGGTACAATGAGCAGTTCTTC
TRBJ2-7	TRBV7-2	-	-	CASSLRYSQVGEQYF	TGTGCCAGCAGCTTAAGGTACAGCCAAGTTGGGGAGCAGTACTTC
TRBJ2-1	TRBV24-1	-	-	CATSDSGTFDEQFF	TGTGCCACCAGTGATTCCGGGACTTTCGATGAGCAGTTCTTC
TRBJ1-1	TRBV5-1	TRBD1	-	CASSSGDRGSWAFF	TGCGCCAGCAGCTCAGGAGACAGGGGATCGTGGGCTTTCTTT
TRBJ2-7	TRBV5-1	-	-	CASGLTGWYEQYF	TGCGCCAGCGGATTAACAGGGTGGTACGAGCAGTACTTC
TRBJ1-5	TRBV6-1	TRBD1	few	CASRGQNFNQPQHF	TGTGCCAGCAGGGGACAGAATTTCAATCAGCCCCAGCATTTT